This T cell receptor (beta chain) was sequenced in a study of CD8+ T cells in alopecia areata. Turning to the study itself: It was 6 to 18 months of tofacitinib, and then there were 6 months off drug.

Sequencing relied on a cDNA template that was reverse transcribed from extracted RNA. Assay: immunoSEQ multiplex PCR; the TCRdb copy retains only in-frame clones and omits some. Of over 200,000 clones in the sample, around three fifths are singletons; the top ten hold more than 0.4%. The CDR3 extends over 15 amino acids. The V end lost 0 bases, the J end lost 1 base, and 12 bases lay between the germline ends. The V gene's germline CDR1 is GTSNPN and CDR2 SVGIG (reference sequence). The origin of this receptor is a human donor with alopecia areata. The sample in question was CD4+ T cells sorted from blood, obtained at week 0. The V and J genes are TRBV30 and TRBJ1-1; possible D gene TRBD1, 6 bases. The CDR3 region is CAWSVVGRGNTEAFF. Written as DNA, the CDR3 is TGTGCCTGGAGTGTCGTGGGCAGGGGGAACACTGAAGCTTTCTTT.